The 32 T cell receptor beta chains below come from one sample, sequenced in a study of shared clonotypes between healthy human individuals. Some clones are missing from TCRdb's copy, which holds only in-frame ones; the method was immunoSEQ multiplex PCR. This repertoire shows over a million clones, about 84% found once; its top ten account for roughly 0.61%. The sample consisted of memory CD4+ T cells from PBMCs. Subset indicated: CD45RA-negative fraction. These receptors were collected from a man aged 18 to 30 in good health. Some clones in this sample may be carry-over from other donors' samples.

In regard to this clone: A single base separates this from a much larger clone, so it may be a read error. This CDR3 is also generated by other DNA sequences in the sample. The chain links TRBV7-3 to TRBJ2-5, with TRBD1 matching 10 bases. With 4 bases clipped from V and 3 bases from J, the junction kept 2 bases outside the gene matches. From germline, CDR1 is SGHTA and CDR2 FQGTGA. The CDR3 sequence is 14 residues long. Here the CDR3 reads CASSSGTGEETQYF. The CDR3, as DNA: TGTGCCAGCAGCTCAGGGACAGGGGAAGAGACCCAGTACTTC. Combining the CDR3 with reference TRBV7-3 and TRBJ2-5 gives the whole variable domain GAGVSQTPSNKVTEKGKYVELRCDPISGHTALYWYRQSLGQGPEFLIYFQGTGAADDSGLPNDRFFAVRPEGSVSTLKIQRTERGDSAVYLCASSSGTGEETQYFGPGTRLLVL.

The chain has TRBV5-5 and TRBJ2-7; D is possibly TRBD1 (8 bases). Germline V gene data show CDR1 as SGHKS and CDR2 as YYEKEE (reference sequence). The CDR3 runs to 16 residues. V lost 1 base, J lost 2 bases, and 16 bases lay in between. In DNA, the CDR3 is TGTGCCAGCAGCTTGAGCGGGACAGGAGTTGCCTACGAGCAGTACTTC. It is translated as CASSLSGTGVAYEQYF.

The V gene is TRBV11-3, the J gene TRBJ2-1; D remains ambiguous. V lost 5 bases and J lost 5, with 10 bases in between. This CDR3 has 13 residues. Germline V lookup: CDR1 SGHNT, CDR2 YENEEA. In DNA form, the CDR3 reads TGTGCCAGCAGCCGCGGTGTGCACAATGAGCAGTTCTTC. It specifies CASSRGVHNEQFF.

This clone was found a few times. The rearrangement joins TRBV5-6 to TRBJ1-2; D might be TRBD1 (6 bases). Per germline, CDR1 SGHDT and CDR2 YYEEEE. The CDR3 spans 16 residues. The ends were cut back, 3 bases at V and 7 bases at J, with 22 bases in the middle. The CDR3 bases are TGTGCCAGCAGCTCCGTTCGGGCAGGGGATTTGGGTGGCTACACCTTC. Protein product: CASSSVRAGDLGGYTF.

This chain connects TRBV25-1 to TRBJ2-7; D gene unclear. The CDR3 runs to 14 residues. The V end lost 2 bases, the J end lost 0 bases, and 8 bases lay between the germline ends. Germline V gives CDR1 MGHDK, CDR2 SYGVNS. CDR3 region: CASSEQLSSYEQYF. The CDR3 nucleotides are TGTGCCAGCAGTGAACAGCTTAGCTCCTACGAGCAGTACTTC.

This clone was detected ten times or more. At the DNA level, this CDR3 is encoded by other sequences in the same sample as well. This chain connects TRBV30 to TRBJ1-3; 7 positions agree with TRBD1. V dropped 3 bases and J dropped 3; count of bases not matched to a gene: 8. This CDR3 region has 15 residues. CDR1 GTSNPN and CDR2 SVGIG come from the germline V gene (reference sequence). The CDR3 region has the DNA TGTGCCTGGAGGCGGGACAGATTGCATGGAAACACCATATATTTT. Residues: CAWRRDRLHGNTIYF.

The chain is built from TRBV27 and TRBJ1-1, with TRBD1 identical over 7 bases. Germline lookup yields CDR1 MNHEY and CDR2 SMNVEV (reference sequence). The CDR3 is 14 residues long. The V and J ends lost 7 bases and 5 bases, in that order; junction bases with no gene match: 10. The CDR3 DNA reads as TGTGCCAGCATCTCTCAGGGGGGGGCGACTGAAGCTTTCTTT. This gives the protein CASISQGGATEAFF.

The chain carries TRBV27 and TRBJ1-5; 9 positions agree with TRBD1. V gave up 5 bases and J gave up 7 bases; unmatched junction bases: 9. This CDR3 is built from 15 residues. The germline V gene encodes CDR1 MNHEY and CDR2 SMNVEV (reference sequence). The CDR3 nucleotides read TGTGCCAGCAGTCCCCGCGACAGGGGGGGCCAGCCCCAGCATTTT. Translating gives CASSPRDRGGQPQHF.

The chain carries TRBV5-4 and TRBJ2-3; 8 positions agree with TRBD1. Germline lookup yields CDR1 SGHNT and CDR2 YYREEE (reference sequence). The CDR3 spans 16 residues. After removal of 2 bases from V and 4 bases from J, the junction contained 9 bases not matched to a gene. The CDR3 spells CASSFPGRGLADTQYF. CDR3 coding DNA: TGTGCCAGCAGCTTCCCCGGCAGGGGGCTTGCAGATACGCAGTATTTT.

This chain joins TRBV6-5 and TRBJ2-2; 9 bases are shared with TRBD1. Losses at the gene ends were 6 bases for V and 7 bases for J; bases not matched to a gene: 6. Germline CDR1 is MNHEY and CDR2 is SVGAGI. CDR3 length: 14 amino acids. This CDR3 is CASRLGTGYGELFF. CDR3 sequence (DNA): TGTGCCAGCAGACTCGGGACAGGGTACGGGGAGCTGTTTTTT.

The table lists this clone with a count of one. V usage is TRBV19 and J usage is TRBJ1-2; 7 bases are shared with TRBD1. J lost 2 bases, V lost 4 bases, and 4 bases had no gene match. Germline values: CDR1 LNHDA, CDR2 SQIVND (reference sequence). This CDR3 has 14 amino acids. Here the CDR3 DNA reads TGTGCCAGTAGTACGACAGGGTTCAACTATGGCTACACCTTC. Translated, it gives CASSTTGFNYGYTF.

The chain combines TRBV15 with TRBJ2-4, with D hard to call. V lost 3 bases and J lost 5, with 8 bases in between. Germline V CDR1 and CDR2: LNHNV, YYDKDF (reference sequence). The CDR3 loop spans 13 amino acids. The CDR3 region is CATSSRSQNIQYF. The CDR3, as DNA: TGTGCCACCAGCAGTAGATCCCAAAACATTCAGTACTTC.

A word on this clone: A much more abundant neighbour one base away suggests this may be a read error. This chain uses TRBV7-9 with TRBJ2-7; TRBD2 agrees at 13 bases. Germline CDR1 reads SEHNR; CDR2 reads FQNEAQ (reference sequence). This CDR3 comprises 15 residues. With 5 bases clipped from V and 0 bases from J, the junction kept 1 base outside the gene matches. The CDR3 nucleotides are TGTGCCAGCAGCCGGACTAGCGGGAGCTCCTACGAGCAGTACTTC. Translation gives CASSRTSGSSYEQYF.

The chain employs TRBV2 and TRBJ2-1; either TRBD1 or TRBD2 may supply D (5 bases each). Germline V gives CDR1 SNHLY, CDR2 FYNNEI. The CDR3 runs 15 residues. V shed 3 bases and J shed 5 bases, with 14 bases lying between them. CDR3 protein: CASSDEGIRNNEQFF. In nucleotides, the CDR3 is TGTGCCAGCAGTGATGAGGGGATTCGGAACAATGAGCAGTTCTTC.

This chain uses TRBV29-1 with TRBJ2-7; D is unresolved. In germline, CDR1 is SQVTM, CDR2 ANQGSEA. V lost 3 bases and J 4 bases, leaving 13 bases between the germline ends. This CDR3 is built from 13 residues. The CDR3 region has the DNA TGCAGCGTTGATGGTCGGACCTCTTACGAGCAGTACTTC. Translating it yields CSVDGRTSYEQYF.

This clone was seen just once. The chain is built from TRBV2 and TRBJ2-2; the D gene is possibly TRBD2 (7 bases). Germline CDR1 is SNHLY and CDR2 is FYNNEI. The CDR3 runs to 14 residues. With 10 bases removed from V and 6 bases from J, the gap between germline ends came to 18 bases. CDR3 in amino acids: CATLRGGVPGELFF. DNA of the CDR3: TGTGCCACCCTCAGAGGGGGGGTTCCCGGGGAGCTGTTTTTT.

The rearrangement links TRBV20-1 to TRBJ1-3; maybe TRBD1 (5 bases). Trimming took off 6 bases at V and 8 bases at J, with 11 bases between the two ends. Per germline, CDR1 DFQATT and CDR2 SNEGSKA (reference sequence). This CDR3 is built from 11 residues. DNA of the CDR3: TGCAGTGCCTCATGGGGGGACACCATATATTTT. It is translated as CSASWGDTIYF.

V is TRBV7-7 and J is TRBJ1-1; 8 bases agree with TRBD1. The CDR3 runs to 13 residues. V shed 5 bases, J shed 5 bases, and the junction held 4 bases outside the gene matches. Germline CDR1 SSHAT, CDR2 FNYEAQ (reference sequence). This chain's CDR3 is CASSATGETEAFF. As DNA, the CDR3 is TGTGCCAGCAGCGCGACAGGGGAGACTGAAGCTTTCTTT. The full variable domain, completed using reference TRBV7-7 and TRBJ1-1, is GAGVSQSPRYKVTKRGQDVTLRCDPISSHATLYWYQQALGQGPEFLTYFNYEAQPDKSGLPSDRFSAERPEGSISTLTIQRTEQRDSAMYRCASSATGETEAFFGQGTRLTVV.

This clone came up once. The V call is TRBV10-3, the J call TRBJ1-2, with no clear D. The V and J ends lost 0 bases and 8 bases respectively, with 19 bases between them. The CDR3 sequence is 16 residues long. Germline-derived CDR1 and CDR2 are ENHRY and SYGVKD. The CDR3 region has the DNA TGTGCCATCAGTGAGTCACGTTCGGTATCCCCTCTGGGCTACACCTTC. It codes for CAISESRSVSPLGYTF.

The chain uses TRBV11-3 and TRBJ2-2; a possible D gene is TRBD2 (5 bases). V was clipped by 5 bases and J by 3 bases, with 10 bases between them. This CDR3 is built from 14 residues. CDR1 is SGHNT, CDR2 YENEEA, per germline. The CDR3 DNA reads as TGTGCCAGCAGCCTAGGACTGGACACCGGGGAGCTGTTTTTT. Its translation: CASSLGLDTGELFF. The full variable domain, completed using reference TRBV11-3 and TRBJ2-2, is EAGVVQSPRYKIIEKKQPVAFWCNPISGHNTLYWYLQNLGQGPELLIRYENEEAVDDSQLPKDRFSAERLKGVDSTLKIQPAELGDSAVYLCASSLGLDTGELFFGEGSRLTVL.

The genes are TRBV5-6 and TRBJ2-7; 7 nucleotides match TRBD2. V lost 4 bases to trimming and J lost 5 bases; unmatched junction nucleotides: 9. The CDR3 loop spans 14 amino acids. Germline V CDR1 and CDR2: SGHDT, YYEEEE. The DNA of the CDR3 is TGTGCCAGCAGCCCCGCGGGAGTGGGTGACGAGCAGTACTTC. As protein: CASSPAGVGDEQYF.

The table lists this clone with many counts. The CDR3 nucleotides are TGTGCCAGCAGTTACCCCGGGACAGGGGTCATCAACTATGGCTACACCTTC. The encoded protein is CASSYPGTGVINYGYTF. The rearrangement links TRBV28 to TRBJ1-2; 10 nucleotides line up with TRBD1. Trimming removed 4 bases from V and 2 bases from J; junction bases left unmatched: 10. Germline loops: CDR1 MDHEN, CDR2 SYDVKM. This CDR3 spans 17 amino acids.

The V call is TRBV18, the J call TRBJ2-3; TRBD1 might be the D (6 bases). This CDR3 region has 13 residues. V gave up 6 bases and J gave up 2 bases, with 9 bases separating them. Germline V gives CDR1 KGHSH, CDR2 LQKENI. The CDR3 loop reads CASSTGNTDTQYF. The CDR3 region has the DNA TGTGCCAGCTCTACAGGGAACACAGATACGCAGTATTTT.

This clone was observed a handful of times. The CDR3 DNA follows: TGTGCCGGAAAGAATCTGGGGGACACTGAAGCTTTCTTT. This encodes CAGKNLGDTEAFF. The chain couples TRBV28 to TRBJ1-1, with D perhaps TRBD1 (5 bases). Deletions cut 11 bases from V and 3 bases from J, with 16 bases between. The CDR3 contains 13 residues. Germline V gene data show CDR1 as MDHEN and CDR2 as SYDVKM.

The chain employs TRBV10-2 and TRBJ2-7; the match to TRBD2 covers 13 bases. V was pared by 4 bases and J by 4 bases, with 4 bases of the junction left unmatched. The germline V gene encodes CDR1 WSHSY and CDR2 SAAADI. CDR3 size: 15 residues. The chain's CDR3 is CASSGTSGSRYEQYF. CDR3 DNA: TGCGCCAGCAGTGGGACTAGCGGGAGTCGGTACGAGCAGTACTTC.

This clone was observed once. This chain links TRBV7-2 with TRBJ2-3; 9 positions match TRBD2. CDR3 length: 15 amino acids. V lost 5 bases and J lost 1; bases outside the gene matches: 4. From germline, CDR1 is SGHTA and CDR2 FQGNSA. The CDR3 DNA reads TGTGCCAGCAGCCCGAGACTAGCGGGCACAGATACGCAGTATTTT. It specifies CASSPRLAGTDTQYF.

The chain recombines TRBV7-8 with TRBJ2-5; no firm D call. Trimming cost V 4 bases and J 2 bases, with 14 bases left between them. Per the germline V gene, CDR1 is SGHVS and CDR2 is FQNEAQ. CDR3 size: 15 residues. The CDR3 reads CASSSPNPGQETQYF. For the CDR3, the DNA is TGTGCCAGCAGCTCACCTAACCCCGGGCAAGAGACCCAGTACTTC.

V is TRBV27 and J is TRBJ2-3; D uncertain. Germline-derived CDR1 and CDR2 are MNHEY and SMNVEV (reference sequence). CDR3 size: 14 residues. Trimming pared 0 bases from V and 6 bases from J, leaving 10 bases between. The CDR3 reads CASSLSGYVDTQYF. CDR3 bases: TGTGCCAGCAGTTTATCGGGGTACGTCGATACGCAGTATTTT.

In DNA form, the CDR3 reads TGCGCCAGCAGCCAAGAGTCCCGCAGGGATACGCAGTATTTT. Translating it yields CASSQESRRDTQYF. The V and J genes are TRBV4-3 and TRBJ2-3, with no clear D. CDR3 length: 14 amino acids. V dropped 0 bases and J dropped 6 bases, with 10 bases sitting between them. Per germline, CDR1 LGHNA and CDR2 YSLEER.

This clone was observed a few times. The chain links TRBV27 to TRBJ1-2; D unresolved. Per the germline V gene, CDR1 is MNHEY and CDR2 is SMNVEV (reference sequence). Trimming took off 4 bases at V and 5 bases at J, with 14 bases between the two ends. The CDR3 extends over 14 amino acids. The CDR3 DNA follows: TGTGCCAGCAGTTCCCTTGGGGAGGAGTATGGCTACACCTTC. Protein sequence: CASSSLGEEYGYTF.

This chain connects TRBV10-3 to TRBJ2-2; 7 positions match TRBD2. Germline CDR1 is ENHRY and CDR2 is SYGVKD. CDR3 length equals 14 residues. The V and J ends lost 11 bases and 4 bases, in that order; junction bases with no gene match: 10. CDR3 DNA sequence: TGTGCCGCCTATCGGGGGGAACTCACCGGGGAGCTGTTTTTT. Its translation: CAAYRGELTGELFF.

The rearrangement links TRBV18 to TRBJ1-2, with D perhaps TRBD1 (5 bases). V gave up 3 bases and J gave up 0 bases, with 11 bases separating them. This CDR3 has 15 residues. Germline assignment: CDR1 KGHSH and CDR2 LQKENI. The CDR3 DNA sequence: TGTGCCAGCTCACCTAGGACAACAGCTAACTATGGCTACACCTTC. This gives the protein CASSPRTTANYGYTF.